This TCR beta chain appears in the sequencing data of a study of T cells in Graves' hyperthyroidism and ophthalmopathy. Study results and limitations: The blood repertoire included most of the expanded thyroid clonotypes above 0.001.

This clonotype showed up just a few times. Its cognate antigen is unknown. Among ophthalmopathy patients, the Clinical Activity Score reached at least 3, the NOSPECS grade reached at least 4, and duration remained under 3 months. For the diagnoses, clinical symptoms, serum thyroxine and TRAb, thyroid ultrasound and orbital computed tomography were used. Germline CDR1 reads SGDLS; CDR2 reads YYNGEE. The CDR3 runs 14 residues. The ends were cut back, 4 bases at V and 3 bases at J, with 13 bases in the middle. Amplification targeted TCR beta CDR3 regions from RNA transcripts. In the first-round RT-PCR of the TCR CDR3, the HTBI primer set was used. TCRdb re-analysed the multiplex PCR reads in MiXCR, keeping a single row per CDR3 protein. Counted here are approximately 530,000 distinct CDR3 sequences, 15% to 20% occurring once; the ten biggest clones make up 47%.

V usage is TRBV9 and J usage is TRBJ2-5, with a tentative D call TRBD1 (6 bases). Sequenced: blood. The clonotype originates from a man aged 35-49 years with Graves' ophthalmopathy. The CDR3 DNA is TGTGCCAGCAGCCCCGGGACAAGTAAAGAGACCCAGTACTTC. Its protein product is CASSPGTSKETQYF.